Sequencing of this T cell receptor beta chain was carried out in a study of cytomegalovirus exposure and HLA in healthy donors. Study-wide background: Genotyping of 400 or so donors showed that roughly 80% belonged to the Caucasian-associated ancestry cluster.

Germline V gene lookup returns CDR1 SGHVS and CDR2 FNYEAQ. The ends were cut back, 1 base at V and 6 bases at J, with 15 bases in the middle. This CDR3 comprises 15 residues. Both 60 Vbeta primers and 13 Jbeta primers went into the PCR. Only in-frame clones appear in the TCRdb table, and some are missing; sequencing was by immunoSEQ multiplex PCR. This repertoire shows tens of thousands of clones, around 70% found once; its top ten account for over 12%. The origin of this receptor is a woman in her forties or fifties in good health and CMV-seropositive. The chain uses TRBV7-6 and TRBJ2-5, with D possibly matching TRBD2 (6 bases). The sequencing sample was made of PBMCs. The CDR3 here is CASSLGDLKGKTQYF. DNA of the CDR3: TGTGCCAGCAGCTTAGGGGACTTAAAGGGGAAGACCCAGTACTTC.